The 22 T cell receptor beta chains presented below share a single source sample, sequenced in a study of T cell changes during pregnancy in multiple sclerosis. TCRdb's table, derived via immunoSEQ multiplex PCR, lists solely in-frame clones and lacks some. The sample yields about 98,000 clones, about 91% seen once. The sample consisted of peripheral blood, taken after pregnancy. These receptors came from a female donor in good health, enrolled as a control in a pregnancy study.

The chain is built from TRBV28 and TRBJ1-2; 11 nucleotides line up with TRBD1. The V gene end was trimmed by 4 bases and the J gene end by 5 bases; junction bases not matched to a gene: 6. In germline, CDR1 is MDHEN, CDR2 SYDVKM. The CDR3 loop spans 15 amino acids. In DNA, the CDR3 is TGTGCCAGCAGTTCAGGACAGGGGGCATTTTATGGCTACACCTTC. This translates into CASSSGQGAFYGYTF.

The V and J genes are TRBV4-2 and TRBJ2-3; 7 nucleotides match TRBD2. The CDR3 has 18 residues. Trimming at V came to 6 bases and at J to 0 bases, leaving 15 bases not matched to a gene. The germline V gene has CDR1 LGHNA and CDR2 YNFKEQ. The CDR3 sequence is CASSRKAGSNPSTDTQYF. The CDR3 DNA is TGTGCCAGCAGTAGGAAAGCGGGGTCCAACCCTAGCACAGATACGCAGTATTTT.

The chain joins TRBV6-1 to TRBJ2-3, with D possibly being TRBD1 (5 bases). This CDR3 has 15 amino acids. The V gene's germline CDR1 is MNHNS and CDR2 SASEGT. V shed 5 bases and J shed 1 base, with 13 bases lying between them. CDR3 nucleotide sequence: TGTGCCAGCAGTCCATACAGGTGGGGCACAGATACGCAGTATTTT. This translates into CASSPYRWGTDTQYF.

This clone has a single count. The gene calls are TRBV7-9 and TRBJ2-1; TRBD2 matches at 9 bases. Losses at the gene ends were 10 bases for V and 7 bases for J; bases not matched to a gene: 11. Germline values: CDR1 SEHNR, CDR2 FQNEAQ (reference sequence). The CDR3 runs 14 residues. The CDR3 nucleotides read TGTGCCACCTCCCCGGCGGGAGGGAAGAATGAGCAGTTCTTC. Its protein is CATSPAGGKNEQFF.

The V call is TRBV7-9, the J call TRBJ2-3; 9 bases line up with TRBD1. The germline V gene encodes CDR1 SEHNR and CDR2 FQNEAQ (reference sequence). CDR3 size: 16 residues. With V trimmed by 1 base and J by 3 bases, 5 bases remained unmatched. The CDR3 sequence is CASSLDGQGTTDTQYF. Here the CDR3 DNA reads TGTGCCAGCAGCTTAGACGGACAGGGGACGACAGATACGCAGTATTTT. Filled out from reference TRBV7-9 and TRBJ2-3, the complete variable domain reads DTGVSQNPRHKITKRGQNVTFRCDPISEHNRLYWYRQTLGQGPEFLTYFQNEAQLEKSRLLSDRFSAERPKGSFSTLEIQRTEQGDSAMYLCASSLDGQGTTDTQYFGPGTRLTVL.

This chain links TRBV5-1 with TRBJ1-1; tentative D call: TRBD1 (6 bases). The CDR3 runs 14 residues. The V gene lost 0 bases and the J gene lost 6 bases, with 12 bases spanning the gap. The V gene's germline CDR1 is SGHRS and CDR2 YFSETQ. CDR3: CASSLDRAIAEAFF. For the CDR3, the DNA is TGCGCCAGCAGCTTGGACAGGGCAATCGCTGAAGCTTTCTTT.

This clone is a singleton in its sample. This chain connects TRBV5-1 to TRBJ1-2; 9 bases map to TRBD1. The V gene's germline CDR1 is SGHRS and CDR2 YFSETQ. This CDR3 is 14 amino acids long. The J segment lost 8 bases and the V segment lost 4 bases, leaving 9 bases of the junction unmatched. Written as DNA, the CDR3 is TGCGCCAGCAGCCCAGGGACAGGGTTCTCCGGCTACACCTTC. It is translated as CASSPGTGFSGYTF.

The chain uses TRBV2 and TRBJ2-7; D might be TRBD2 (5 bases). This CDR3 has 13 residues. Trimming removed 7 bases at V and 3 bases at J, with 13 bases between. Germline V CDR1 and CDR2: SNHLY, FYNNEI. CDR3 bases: TGTGCCAGCAAGCGGACCTTATACTACGAGCAGTACTTC. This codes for CASKRTLYYEQYF.

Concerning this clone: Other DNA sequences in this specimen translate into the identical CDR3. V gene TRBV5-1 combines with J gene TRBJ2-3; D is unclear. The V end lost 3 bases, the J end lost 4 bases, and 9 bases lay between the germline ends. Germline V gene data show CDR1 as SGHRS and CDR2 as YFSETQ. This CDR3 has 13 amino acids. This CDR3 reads CASSSLAADTQYF. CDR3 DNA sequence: TGCGCCAGCAGCTCCCTGGCTGCAGATACGCAGTATTTT.

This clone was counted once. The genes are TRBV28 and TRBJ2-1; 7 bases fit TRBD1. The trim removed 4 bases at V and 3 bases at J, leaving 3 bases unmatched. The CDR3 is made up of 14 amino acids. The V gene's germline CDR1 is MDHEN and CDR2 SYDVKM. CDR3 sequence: CASSYRGLYNEQFF. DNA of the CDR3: TGTGCCAGCAGTTACAGGGGCCTCTACAATGAGCAGTTCTTC.

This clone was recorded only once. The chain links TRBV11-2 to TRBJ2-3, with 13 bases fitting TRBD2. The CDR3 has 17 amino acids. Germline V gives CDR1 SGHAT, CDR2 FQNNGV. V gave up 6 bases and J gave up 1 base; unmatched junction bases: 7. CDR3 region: CASSRAGTSGGTDTQYF. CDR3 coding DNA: TGTGCCAGCAGTCGGGCCGGGACTAGCGGGGGCACAGATACGCAGTATTTT.

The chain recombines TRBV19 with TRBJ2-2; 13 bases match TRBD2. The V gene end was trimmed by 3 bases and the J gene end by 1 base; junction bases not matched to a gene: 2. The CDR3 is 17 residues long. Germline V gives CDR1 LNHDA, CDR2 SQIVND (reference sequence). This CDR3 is CASSIRTSGRNTGELFF. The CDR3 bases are TGTGCCAGTAGTATTAGGACTAGCGGGAGGAACACCGGGGAGCTGTTTTTT. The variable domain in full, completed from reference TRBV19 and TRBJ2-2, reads DGGITQSPKYLFRKEGQNVTLSCEQNLNHDAMYWYRQDPGQGLRLIYYSQIVNDFQKGDIAEGYSVSREKKESFPLTVTSAQKNPTAFYLCASSIRTSGRNTGELFFGEGSRLTVL.

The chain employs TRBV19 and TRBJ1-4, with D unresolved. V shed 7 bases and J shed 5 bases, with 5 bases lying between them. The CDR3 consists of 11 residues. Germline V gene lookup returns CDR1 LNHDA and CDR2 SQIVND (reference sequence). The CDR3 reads CASTLNEKLFF. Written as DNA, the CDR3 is TGTGCCAGTACCTTGAATGAAAAACTGTTTTTT.

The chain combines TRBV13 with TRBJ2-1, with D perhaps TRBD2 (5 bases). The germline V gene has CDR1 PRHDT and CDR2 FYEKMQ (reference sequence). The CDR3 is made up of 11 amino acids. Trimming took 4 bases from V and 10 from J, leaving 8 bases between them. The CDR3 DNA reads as TGTGCCAGCAGCTACTCTAGCGAGCAGTTCTTC. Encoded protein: CASSYSSEQFF.

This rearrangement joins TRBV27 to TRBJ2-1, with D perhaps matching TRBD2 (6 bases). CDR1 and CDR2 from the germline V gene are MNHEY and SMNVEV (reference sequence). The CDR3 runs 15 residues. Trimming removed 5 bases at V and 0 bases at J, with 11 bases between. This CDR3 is CASSPRGSSYNEQFF. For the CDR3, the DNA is TGTGCCAGCAGTCCACGGGGGAGCTCCTACAATGAGCAGTTCTTC.

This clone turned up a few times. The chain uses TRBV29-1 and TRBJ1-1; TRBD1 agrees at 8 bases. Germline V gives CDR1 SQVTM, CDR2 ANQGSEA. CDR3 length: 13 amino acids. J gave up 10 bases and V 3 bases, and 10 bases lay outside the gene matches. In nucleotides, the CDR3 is TGCAGCGTTGATGGCAGGGGGCAATTCGGAGCTTTCTTT. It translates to CSVDGRGQFGAFF.

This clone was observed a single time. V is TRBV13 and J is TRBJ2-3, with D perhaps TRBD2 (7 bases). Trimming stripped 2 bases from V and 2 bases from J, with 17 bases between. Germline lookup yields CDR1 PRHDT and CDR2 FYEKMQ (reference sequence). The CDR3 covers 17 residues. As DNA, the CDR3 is TGTGCCAGCAGCTTATACGCGGGGGCGGGGCTCACAGATACGCAGTATTTT. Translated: CASSLYAGAGLTDTQYF.

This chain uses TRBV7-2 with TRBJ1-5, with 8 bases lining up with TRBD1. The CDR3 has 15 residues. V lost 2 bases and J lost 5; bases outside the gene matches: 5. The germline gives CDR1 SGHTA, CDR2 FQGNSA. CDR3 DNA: TGTGCCAGCAGCTTATATCAGGGGGCTCATCAGCCCCAGCATTTT. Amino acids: CASSLYQGAHQPQHF.

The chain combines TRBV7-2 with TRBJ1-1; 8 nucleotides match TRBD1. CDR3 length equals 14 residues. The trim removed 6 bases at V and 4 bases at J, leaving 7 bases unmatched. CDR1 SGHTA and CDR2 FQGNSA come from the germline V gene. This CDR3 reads CASSGQGRLTEAFF. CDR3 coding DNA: TGTGCCAGCAGTGGACAGGGTAGGCTCACTGAAGCTTTCTTT.

The CDR3 is CASSYSRARNEQYF. CDR3 nucleotides: TGTGCCAGCAGTTACTCGAGGGCGAGGAACGAGCAGTACTTC. J is TRBJ2-7 and V is TRBV6-6; possibly TRBD2 for D (5 bases). Looked up from germline, CDR1 is MNHNY and CDR2 is SVGAGI (reference sequence). Trimming stripped 0 bases from V and 5 bases from J, with 11 bases between. This CDR3 is built from 14 residues.

In nucleotides, the CDR3 is TGTGCCAGCAGTGGTCCGGACAACTCCTATAATTCACCCCTCCACTTT. This gives the protein CASSGPDNSYNSPLHF. The V call is TRBV25-1, the J call TRBJ1-6, with D possibly being TRBD1 (5 bases). This CDR3 contains 16 residues. Germline CDR1 and CDR2: MGHDK and SYGVNS. The ends were cut back, 4 bases at V and 0 bases at J, with 10 bases in the middle.

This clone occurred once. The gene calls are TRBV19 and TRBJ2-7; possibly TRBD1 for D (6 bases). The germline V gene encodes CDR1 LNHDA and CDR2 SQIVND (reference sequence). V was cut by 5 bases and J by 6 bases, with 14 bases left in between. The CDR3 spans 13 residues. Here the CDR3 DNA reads TGTGCCAGTAGTCCCACAGGGACCAGCGAGCAGTACTTC. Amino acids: CASSPTGTSEQYF. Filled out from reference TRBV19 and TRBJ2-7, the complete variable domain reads DGGITQSPKYLFRKEGQNVTLSCEQNLNHDAMYWYRQDPGQGLRLIYYSQIVNDFQKGDIAEGYSVSREKKESFPLTVTSAQKNPTAFYLCASSPTGTSEQYFGPGTRLTVT.